The 22 T cell receptor beta chains below all came from one sample that was sequenced in a study of early T cells in non-severe SARS-CoV-2 infection. TCRdb re-called the 5' RACE reads through MiXCR, storing one row per CDR3 protein. This table holds some 40,000 distinct CDR3 sequences, less than 7% found once. The source material was whole blood, sampled at baseline. These receptors were obtained from an adult who was a healthcare worker with PCR-confirmed SARS-CoV-2 infection or an uninfected control (not recorded which).

This clonotype was seen at least ten times. The CDR3 loop reads CSASLVQEQFF. Written as DNA, the CDR3 is TGCAGCGCTTCGCTAGTCCAAGAGCAGTTCTTC. The genes are TRBV29-1 and TRBJ2-1; D remains unclear. The CDR3 contains 11 residues. The germline V gene encodes CDR1 SQVTM and CDR2 ANQGSEA. Trimming left V 7 bases short and J 10 bases short, with 14 bases between.

This clonotype was detected many times. The V and J genes are TRBV5-1 and TRBJ1-1; D ambiguous. The germline V gene has CDR1 SGHRS and CDR2 YFSETQ. The CDR3 is 15 residues long. V shed 3 bases and J shed 1 base, with 13 bases lying between them. The CDR3 coding sequence is TGCGCCAGCAGCTGGGCGGGGATTCCGAACACTGAAGCTTTCTTT. Translated: CASSWAGIPNTEAFF. The full variable domain, in which reference TRBV5-1 and TRBJ1-1 provide the parts outside the CDR3, is KAGVTQTPRYLIKTRGQQVTLSCSPISGHRSVSWYQQTPGQGLQFLFEYFSETQRNKGNFPGRFSGRQFSNSRSEMNVSTLELGDSALYLCASSWAGIPNTEAFFGQGTRLTVV.

This clonotype was counted at least ten times. V gene TRBV4-2 combines with J gene TRBJ1-2, with a tentative D call TRBD1 (6 bases). Germline CDR1 reads LGHNA; CDR2 reads YNFKEQ. This CDR3 contains 13 residues. V lost 4 bases and J 11 bases, leaving 17 bases between the germline ends. In nucleotides, the CDR3 is TGTGCCAGCAGCCCTCGAGACAGGACTGGGTACACCTTC. Translation: CASSPRDRTGYTF.

The V call is TRBV3-1, the J call TRBJ1-4; D call uncertain. CDR1 and CDR2 (germline): LGHDT, YNNKEL (reference sequence). The CDR3 runs 15 residues. Deletions cut 0 bases from V and 3 bases from J, with 8 bases between. CDR3 in DNA: TGTGCCAGCAGCCAAGACAGGCCTTCTAATGAAAAACTGTTTTTT. Protein: CASSQDRPSNEKLFF. Looking up the rest from reference TRBV3-1 and TRBJ1-4 gives the full variable domain: DTAVSQTPKYLVTQMGNDKSIKCEQNLGHDTMYWYKQDSKKFLKIMFSYNNKELIINETVPNRFSPKSPDKAHLNLHINSLELGDSAVYFCASSQDRPSNEKLFFGSGTQLSVL.

This clonotype occurred many times. J is TRBJ1-3 and V is TRBV10-2; D is possibly TRBD1 (6 bases). The germline gives CDR1 WSHSY, CDR2 SAAADI. The V end was cut by 7 bases, the J end by 3 bases, with 13 bases between. The CDR3 is made up of 14 amino acids. The CDR3 sequence is CASTEGGSGNTIYF. The CDR3 nucleotides are TGCGCCAGCACCGAGGGGGGGAGTGGAAACACCATATATTTT.

This clonotype has only a few counts. This chain uses TRBV12-5 with TRBJ2-5; D not certain. This CDR3 has 12 residues. The ends were cut back, 5 bases at V and 4 bases at J, with 8 bases in the middle. Per the germline V gene, CDR1 is LGHNT and CDR2 is FRNRAP. The CDR3: CASGPDRETQYF. The CDR3 DNA follows: TGTGCTAGTGGTCCCGACCGAGAGACCCAGTACTTC.

Ten or more counts support this clonotype. The rearrangement uses TRBV30 and TRBJ2-3, with TRBD2 as a possible D gene (6 bases). The germline V gene has CDR1 GTSNPN and CDR2 SVGIG (reference sequence). Trimming cost V 2 bases and J 2 bases, with 11 bases left between them. The CDR3 is 14 residues long. CDR3 sequence (DNA): TGTGCCTGGAGTAAAAGCGGGCCCACAGATACGCAGTATTTT. It specifies CAWSKSGPTDTQYF. The whole variable domain, filled in from reference TRBV30 and TRBJ2-3, reads SQTIHQWPATLVQPVGSPLSLECTVEGTSNPNLYWYRQAAGRGLQLLFYSVGIGQISSEVPQNLSASRPQDRQFILSSKKLLLSDSGFYLCAWSKSGPTDTQYFGPGTRLTVL.

This clonotype was counted a single time. The chain joins TRBV6-5 to TRBJ2-7; D is possibly TRBD1 (5 bases). CDR3 length: 12 residues. Germline V CDR1 and CDR2: MNHEY, SVGAGI. The germline V and J ends were trimmed by 6 bases and 7 bases, with 13 bases remaining between them. CDR3: CASSRTLAEQYF. The CDR3 region has the DNA TGTGCCAGCAGCCGGACACTTGCAGAGCAGTACTTC.

This clonotype was counted at least ten times. The rearrangement links TRBV6-2 or TRBV6-3 to TRBJ1-5; 9 bases agree with TRBD1. Trimming removed 6 bases from V and 4 bases from J; junction bases left unmatched: 7. Germline CDR1 MNHEY, CDR2 SVGEGT. The CDR3 covers 15 residues. CDR3 nucleotide sequence: TGTGCCAGCAGCCGGACAGGGGCATCGAATCAGCCCCAGCATTTT. Translating gives CASSRTGASNQPQHF.

This clonotype ranks as medium-sized. The DNA of the CDR3 is TGTGCCAGCCACCGGGACAGGGTCGGTCAGCCCCAGCATTTT. Residues: CASHRDRVGQPQHF. This chain links TRBV19 with TRBJ1-5; 9 bases match TRBD1. This CDR3 comprises 14 residues. The V and J ends lost 9 bases and 6 bases, in that order; junction bases with no gene match: 9. Germline V lookup: CDR1 LNHDA, CDR2 SQIVND (reference sequence). Full variable domain (outside the CDR3, taken from reference TRBV19 and TRBJ1-5): DGGITQSPKYLFRKEGQNVTLSCEQNLNHDAMYWYRQDPGQGLRLIYYSQIVNDFQKGDIAEGYSVSREKKESFPLTVTSAQKNPTAFYLCASHRDRVGQPQHFGDGTRLSIL.

The V gene is TRBV6-2 or TRBV6-3, the J gene TRBJ2-3, with D unresolved. V lost 5 bases to trimming and J lost 3 bases, with 3 bases between them. CDR3 length: 11 amino acids. The germline V gene has CDR1 MNHEY and CDR2 SVGEGT. This CDR3 is CASSITDTQYF. CDR3 nucleotides: TGTGCCAGCAGTATAACAGATACGCAGTATTTT.

This clonotype showed up many times. The chain combines TRBV18 with TRBJ2-1; TRBD2 matches at 8 bases. Germline V lookup: CDR1 KGHSH, CDR2 LQKENI. V trimming: 2 bases; J trimming: 0 bases; junction bases outside the gene matches: 3. The CDR3 spans 16 residues. The CDR3 DNA reads TGTGCCAGCTCACCATCGAGCGGGAGCTCCTACAATGAGCAGTTCTTC. This sequence encodes CASSPSSGSSYNEQFF. The full variable domain, its missing parts supplied by reference TRBV18 and TRBJ2-1, is NAGVMQNPRHLVRRRGQEARLRCSPMKGHSHVYWYRQLPEEGLKFMVYLQKENIIDESGMPKERFSAEFPKEGPSILRIQQVVRGDSAAYFCASSPSSGSSYNEQFFGPGTRLTVL.

This clonotype was seen a handful of times. The rearrangement joins TRBV5-1 to TRBJ2-1; 11 bases are shared with TRBD1. V lost 0 bases to trimming and J lost 9 bases; unmatched junction nucleotides: 5. The CDR3 is 15 amino acids. Looked up from germline, CDR1 is SGHRS and CDR2 is YFSETQ. The CDR3 here is CASSLAGQGVSEQFF. Here the CDR3 DNA reads TGCGCCAGCAGCTTGGCGGGACAGGGGGTGAGTGAGCAGTTCTTC. Full variable domain (outside the CDR3, taken from reference TRBV5-1 and TRBJ2-1): KAGVTQTPRYLIKTRGQQVTLSCSPISGHRSVSWYQQTPGQGLQFLFEYFSETQRNKGNFPGRFSGRQFSNSRSEMNVSTLELGDSALYLCASSLAGQGVSEQFFGPGTRLTVL.

Ten or more counts support this clonotype. V usage is TRBV11-3 and J usage is TRBJ2-6; D not certain. Germline CDR1 is SGHNT and CDR2 is YENEEA. V shed 0 bases and J shed 10 bases, with 4 bases lying between them. The CDR3 covers 12 residues. The DNA of the CDR3 is TGTGCCAGCAGCTTAGATCGGAACGTCCTGACTTTC. Translating gives CASSLDRNVLTF.

The chain couples TRBV20-1 to TRBJ2-7, with D hard to call. CDR1 and CDR2 from the germline V gene are DFQATT and SNEGSKA (reference sequence). Trimming removed 4 bases from V and 4 bases from J, with 20 bases in between. This CDR3 region has 15 residues. The CDR3 loop reads CSATDPQGKVYEQYF. The CDR3 DNA follows: TGCAGTGCTACCGATCCACAAGGGAAAGTTTACGAGCAGTACTTC.

This clonotype was detected ten times or more. The rearrangement links TRBV30 to TRBJ1-2; D unresolved. This CDR3 comprises 12 residues. Germline loops: CDR1 GTSNPN, CDR2 SVGIG (reference sequence). Trimming removed 1 base at V and 7 bases at J, with 10 bases between. CDR3 sequence: CAWSERAGGYTF. As DNA, the CDR3 is TGTGCCTGGAGTGAAAGGGCTGGTGGCTACACCTTC.

This clonotype was seen a handful of times. The CDR3 nucleotides are TGCAGTGCTAGATATTATCGTGGAGGGGCAGGGGAGACCCAGTACTTC. It encodes CSARYYRGGAGETQYF. This chain joins TRBV20-1 and TRBJ2-5; D might be TRBD2 (6 bases). Looked up from germline, CDR1 is DFQATT and CDR2 is SNEGSKA (reference sequence). The CDR3 contains 16 residues. V lost 2 bases and J lost 5, with 21 bases in between.

This clonotype was counted ten times or more. The V gene is TRBV11-2, the J gene TRBJ1-5, with D hard to call. The CDR3 spans 12 residues. From germline, CDR1 is SGHAT and CDR2 FQNNGV. The V end lost 5 bases, the J end lost 7 bases, and 9 bases lay between the germline ends. In nucleotides, the CDR3 is TGTGCCAGCAGCCCAAGAACCCAGCCCCAGCATTTT. Translated: CASSPRTQPQHF.

This clonotype was counted at least ten times. The chain recombines TRBV6-1 with TRBJ1-5; D is undetermined. The ends were cut back, 5 bases at V and 0 bases at J, with 11 bases in the middle. The length of the CDR3 is 15 residues. Germline loops: CDR1 MNHNS, CDR2 SASEGT. CDR3 amino acids: CASSPEGLSNQPQHF. For the CDR3, the DNA is TGTGCCAGCAGTCCCGAGGGCCTTAGCAATCAGCCCCAGCATTTT.

This clonotype has at least ten counts. The gene calls are TRBV6-4 and TRBJ2-3; TRBD2 agrees at 8 bases. This CDR3 has 16 residues. The ends lost 6 bases at V and 0 bases at J; junction bases unmatched: 8. The germline CDR1 and CDR2 sequences are MRHNA and SNTAGT. The CDR3 sequence is CASSTLAGGSTDTQYF. CDR3 nucleotide sequence: TGTGCCAGCAGCACACTGGCGGGGGGCAGCACAGATACGCAGTATTTT.

The rearrangement joins TRBV7-9 to TRBJ1-6; D may be TRBD1 (6 bases). Germline V lookup: CDR1 SEHNR, CDR2 FQNEAQ (reference sequence). The V gene lost 6 bases and the J gene lost 7 bases, with 7 bases spanning the gap. The CDR3 is 12 residues long. Here the CDR3 reads CASRQGNSPLHF. The CDR3 nucleotides are TGTGCCAGCAGGCAGGGGAATTCACCCCTCCACTTT.

This chain joins TRBV29-1 and TRBJ2-2, with a tentative D call TRBD2 (5 bases). Trimming removed 4 bases at V and 2 bases at J, with 14 bases between. The CDR3 consists of 15 residues. Germline lookup yields CDR1 SQVTM and CDR2 ANQGSEA. The DNA of the CDR3 is TGCAGCGTTGCCGATCGAGGGCTCAACACCGGGGAGCTGTTTTTT. Translated: CSVADRGLNTGELFF.